This TCR beta chain was sequenced for a study of T cell responses to AZD1222 COVID-19 vaccine. Trimming removed 2 bases from V and 6 bases from J, with 10 bases in between. The CDR3 covers 13 residues. Only in-frame clones appear in the TCRdb table, and some are missing; sequencing was by immunoSEQ multiplex PCR. In the table there are tens of thousands of clones, roughly 88% of which are singletons. This sequence joins TRBV12-3 or TRBV12-4 and TRBJ1-2, with a weak D call TRBD1 (6 bases). This TCR derives from an adult who received the AZD1222 COVID-19 vaccine. The starting material was peripheral blood, obtained 28 days after the second AZD1222 dose. The CDR3 here is CASSLSGVDGYTF. The CDR3 DNA reads as TGTGCCAGCAGTTTATCAGGGGTCGATGGCTACACCTTC.